This T cell receptor (beta chain) was sequenced for a study of blood T cell repertoires in COVID-19. Germline loops: CDR1 GTSNPN, CDR2 SVGIG (reference sequence). The CDR3 sequence is 17 residues long. J gave up 4 bases and V 7 bases, and 19 bases lay outside the gene matches. As handled by the study authors: Amplification of reference gene primers provided the estimated nucleated cell counts. Only in-frame clones appear in the TCRdb table, and some are missing; sequencing was by immunoSEQ multiplex PCR. That table furnishes V, J and clone size, whereas the DNA furnished D and trimming. The sample includes about 320,000 clones, 70% to 90% of them seen just once.

The sample comprised PBMCs or T cells enriched from blood (not recorded which). The origin of this receptor is a woman younger than 35 who had recovered from COVID-19. The V and J genes are TRBV30 and TRBJ1-2; 9 nucleotides line up with TRBD1. In DNA, the CDR3 is TGTGCCTCCGACCCGGGGACCGGGACAGGGATTGGCTATGGCTACACCTTC. This codes for CASDPGTGTGIGYGYTF.